This TCR beta chain was identified in a study of blood T cell repertoires in COVID-19 (dated by TCRdb to 2018 to 2021). Background for the entire study: Samples covering the acute and convalescent phases of COVID-19 were provided by collaborators in the United States, Italy and Spain. The prospective study material was composed of cDNA or gDNA derived from T cells, B-cell-depleted T cells, or PBMCs. Deeply sampled blood TCRbeta repertoires from subjects exposed to, actively infected with, or recovered from COVID-19 were included in the dataset. The repertoires were released in a freely available public database intended as a resource for research on the immune response to SARS-CoV-2. Samples came from the ongoing ImmuneRACE study (first 160 participants) plus 1,254 subjects from 6 global collaborators. A de-identified subject ID, COVID-19 status, age in years and sex were almost always included in the sample metadata. Where available, HLA class I and class II types were taken from metadata supplied by the sample provider and were not determined by assay-based typing.

The table lists this clone with a count of one. Its antigen is not yet known. No quality values exist for individual bases; no much larger clone is one base distant. In the prospective study, participants were roughly 18 to 89 years old, resided in around 25 geographic areas of the United States, and were enrolled through a virtual design. In the prospective study, cohorts were assigned on the basis of participant-reported clinical history obtained from a screening survey and a study questionnaire. Recovered participants in ImmuneRACE Cohort 3 were defined as having two consecutive negative NP/OP PCR tests, clearance from a healthcare professional, or resolution of symptoms. Each participant in the prospective study had whole blood, serum and a nasopharyngeal or oropharyngeal swab collected by mobile phlebotomists. Over a roughly 2-month period, participants in the prospective study had the option of providing additional blood draws and questionnaires. Prospective study blood samples were shipped either frozen or at room temperature before DNA extraction.

Unmatched junction bases come to 9, with V trimmed by 7 bases and J by 0 bases. From cysteine to phenylalanine, the CDR3 is 15 amino acids long. Of all the DNA, just the CDR3 is kept, 45 bases in frame from base 1. The germline V gene sets CDR1 to MNHEY and CDR2 to SVGAGI. TCRbeta CDR3 regions were amplified from genomic DNA using the immunoSEQ Assay, a bias-controlled multiplex PCR. In the paper's pipeline: Nucleated cell counts per sample were estimated from amplification of reference gene primers within the assay. Sequence reads were collapsed and filtered to measure the absolute abundance of every unique TCRbeta CDR3 rearrangement. Productive Simpson clonality was computed per sample as the square root of Simpson's diversity index over productive rearrangements. TCRdb carries this immuneACCESS record with in-frame sequences only. Its versions omit some clonotypes, under half of them owing to an unresolved V gene in the studies checked, with the rest unexplained. V, J and clone size derive from that table, while D and trimming were established from the DNA sequence. For this sample there are over 200,000 clones; approximately 80% appear just once. Approximately 2% of the sample lies in the top ten.

Overall study outcomes, separate from this receptor: The amount of clinical and demographic metadata varied by source and participant and was provided uncurated.

This sequence was found in a man aged 60-69 years who had recovered from COVID-19. Sequencing was carried out using PBMCs or T cells enriched from blood (not recorded which). Recombination joined TRBV6-5 with TRBJ2-7, and TRBD1 aligns with 7 junction nucleotides. This receptor has the CDR3 CASMGGQAGSYEQYF. The bases are TGTGCCAGCATGGGTGGACAGGCGGGCTCCTACGAGCAGTACTTC.